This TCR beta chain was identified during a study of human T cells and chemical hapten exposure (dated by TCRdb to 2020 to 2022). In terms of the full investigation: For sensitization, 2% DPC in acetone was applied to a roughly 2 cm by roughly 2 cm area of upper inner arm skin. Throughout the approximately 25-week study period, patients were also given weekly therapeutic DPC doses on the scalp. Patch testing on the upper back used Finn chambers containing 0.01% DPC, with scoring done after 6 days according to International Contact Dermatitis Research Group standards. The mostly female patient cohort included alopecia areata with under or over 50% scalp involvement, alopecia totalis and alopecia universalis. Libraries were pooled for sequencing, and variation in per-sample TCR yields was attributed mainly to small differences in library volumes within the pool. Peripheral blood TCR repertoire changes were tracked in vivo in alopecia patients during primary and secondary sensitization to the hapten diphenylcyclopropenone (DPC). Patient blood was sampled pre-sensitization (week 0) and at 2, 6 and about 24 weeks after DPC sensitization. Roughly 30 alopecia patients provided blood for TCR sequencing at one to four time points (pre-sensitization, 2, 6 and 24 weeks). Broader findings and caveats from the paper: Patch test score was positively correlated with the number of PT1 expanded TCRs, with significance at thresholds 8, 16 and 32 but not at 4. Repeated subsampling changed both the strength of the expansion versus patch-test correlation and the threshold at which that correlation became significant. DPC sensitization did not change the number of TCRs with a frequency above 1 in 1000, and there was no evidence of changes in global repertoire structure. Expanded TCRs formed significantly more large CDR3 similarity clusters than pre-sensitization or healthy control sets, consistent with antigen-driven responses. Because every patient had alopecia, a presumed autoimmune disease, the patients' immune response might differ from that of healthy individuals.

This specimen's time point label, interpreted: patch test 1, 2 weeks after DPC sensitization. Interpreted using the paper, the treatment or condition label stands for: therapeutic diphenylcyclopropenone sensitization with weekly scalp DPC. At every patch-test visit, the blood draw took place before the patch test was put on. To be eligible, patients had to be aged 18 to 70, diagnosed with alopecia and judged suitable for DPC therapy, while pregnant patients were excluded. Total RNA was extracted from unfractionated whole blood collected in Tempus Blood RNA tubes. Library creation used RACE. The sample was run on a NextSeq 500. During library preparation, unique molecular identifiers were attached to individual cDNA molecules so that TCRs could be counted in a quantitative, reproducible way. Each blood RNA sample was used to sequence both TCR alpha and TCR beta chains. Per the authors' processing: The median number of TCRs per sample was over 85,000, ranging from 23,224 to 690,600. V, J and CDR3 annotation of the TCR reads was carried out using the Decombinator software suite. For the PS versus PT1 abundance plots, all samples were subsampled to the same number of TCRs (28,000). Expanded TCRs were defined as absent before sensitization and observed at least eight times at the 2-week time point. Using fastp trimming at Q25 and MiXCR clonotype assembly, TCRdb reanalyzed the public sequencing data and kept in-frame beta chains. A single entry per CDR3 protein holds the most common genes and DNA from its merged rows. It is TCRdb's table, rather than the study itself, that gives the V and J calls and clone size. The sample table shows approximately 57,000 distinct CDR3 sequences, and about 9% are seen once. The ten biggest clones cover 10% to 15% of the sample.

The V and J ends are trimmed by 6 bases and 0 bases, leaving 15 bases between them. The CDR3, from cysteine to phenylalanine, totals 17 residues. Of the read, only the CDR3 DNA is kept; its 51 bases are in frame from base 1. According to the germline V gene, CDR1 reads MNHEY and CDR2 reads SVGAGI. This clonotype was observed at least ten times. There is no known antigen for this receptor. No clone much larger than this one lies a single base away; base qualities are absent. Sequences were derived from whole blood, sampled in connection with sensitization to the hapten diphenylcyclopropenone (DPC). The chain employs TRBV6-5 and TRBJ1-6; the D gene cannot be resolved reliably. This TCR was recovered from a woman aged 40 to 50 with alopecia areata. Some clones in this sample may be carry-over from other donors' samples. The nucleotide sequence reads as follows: TGTGCCAGCAGCCCCGACAATCCGCGCTCCTATAATTCACCCCTCCACTTT. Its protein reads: CASSPDNPRSYNSPLHF.